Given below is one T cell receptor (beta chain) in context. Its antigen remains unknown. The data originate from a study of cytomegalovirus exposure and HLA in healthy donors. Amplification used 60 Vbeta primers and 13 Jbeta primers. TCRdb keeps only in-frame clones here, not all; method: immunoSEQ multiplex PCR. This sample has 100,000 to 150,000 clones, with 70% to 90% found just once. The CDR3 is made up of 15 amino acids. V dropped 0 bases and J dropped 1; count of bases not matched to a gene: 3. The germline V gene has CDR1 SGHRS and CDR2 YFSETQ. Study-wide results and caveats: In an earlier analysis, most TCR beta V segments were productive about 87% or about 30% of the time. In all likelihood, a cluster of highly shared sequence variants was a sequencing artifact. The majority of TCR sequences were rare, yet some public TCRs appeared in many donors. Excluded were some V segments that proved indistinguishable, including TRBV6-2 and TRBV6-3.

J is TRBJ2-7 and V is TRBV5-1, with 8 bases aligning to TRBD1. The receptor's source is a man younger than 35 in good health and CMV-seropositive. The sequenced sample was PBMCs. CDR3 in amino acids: CASSLGTGRSYEQYF. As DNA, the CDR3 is TGCGCCAGCAGCTTGGGGACAGGGAGGTCCTACGAGCAGTACTTC.